These 13 T cell receptor beta chains were sequenced from one sample in a study of T cell changes during pregnancy in multiple sclerosis. TCRdb keeps only in-frame clones here, not all; method: immunoSEQ multiplex PCR. This table has about 75,000 clones, 90% to 95% appearing once. Source: CD4+ T cells from peripheral blood mononuclear cells, taken after pregnancy. Every receptor here comes from a female donor with multiple sclerosis, enrolled in a pregnancy study.

This chain joins TRBV28 and TRBJ2-2; tentatively, D is TRBD1 (5 bases). V lost 5 bases and J lost 9, with 22 bases in between. CDR1 is MDHEN, CDR2 SYDVKM, per germline. The CDR3 spans 16 residues. CDR3 loop: CASSPSSQVLGWELFF. The CDR3 DNA follows: TGTGCCAGCAGTCCCTCCTCACAGGTCCTTGGCTGGGAGCTGTTTTTT. The full variable domain, rest sourced from reference TRBV28 and TRBJ2-2, is DVKVTQSSRYLVKRTGEKVFLECVQDMDHENMFWYRQDPGLGLRLIYFSYDVKMKEKGDIPEGYSVSREKKERFSLILESASTNQTSMYLCASSPSSQVLGWELFFGEGSRLTVL.

The gene calls are TRBV5-1 and TRBJ1-1; 7 positions match TRBD1. CDR3 size: 15 residues. Germline CDR1 and CDR2: SGHRS and YFSETQ. With V trimmed by 4 bases and J by 1 base, 7 bases remained unmatched. The CDR3 loop is CASSIAGQSNTEAFF. In nucleotides, the CDR3 is TGCGCCAGCAGCATCGCGGGACAGTCGAACACTGAAGCTTTCTTT. The full variable domain, completed using reference TRBV5-1 and TRBJ1-1, is KAGVTQTPRYLIKTRGQQVTLSCSPISGHRSVSWYQQTPGQGLQFLFEYFSETQRNKGNFPGRFSGRQFSNSRSEMNVSTLELGDSALYLCASSIAGQSNTEAFFGQGTRLTVV.

This clone was recorded only once. CDR3 loop: CASSFGTSGVGQYF. The CDR3, as DNA: TGTGCCAGCAGCTTCGGGACTAGCGGGGTGGGGCAGTACTTC. The chain recombines TRBV7-8 with TRBJ2-7; 13 bases fit TRBD2. After removal of 3 bases from V and 9 bases from J, the junction contained 5 bases not matched to a gene. This CDR3 contains 14 residues. From germline, CDR1 is SGHVS and CDR2 FQNEAQ.

The rearrangement joins TRBV7-2 to TRBJ2-5; D perhaps matches TRBD1 (6 bases). Germline loops: CDR1 SGHTA, CDR2 FQGNSA. The length of the CDR3 is 13 residues. V was trimmed by 8 bases and J by 4 bases, leaving 14 bases between them. The CDR3 is CASGWQGLETQYF. In DNA form, the CDR3 reads TGTGCCAGCGGCTGGCAGGGGCTAGAGACCCAGTACTTC. Looking up the rest from reference TRBV7-2 and TRBJ2-5 gives the full variable domain: GAGVSQSPSNKVTEKGKDVELRCDPISGHTALYWYRQSLGQGLEFLIYFQGNSAPDKSGLPSDRFSAERTGGSVSTLTIQRTQQEDSAVYLCASGWQGLETQYFGPGTRLLVL.

This rearrangement joins TRBV2 to TRBJ1-1, with D perhaps matching TRBD1 (6 bases). The CDR3 is 14 amino acids. Trimming left V 6 bases short and J 5 bases short, with 16 bases between. The germline V gene has CDR1 SNHLY and CDR2 FYNNEI. CDR3 in amino acids: CASSGRARGTEAFF. The CDR3 nucleotides read TGTGCCAGCAGCGGGAGGGCGAGGGGGACTGAAGCTTTCTTT.

This chain connects TRBV13 to TRBJ2-1, with D perhaps TRBD1 (6 bases). Between the trimmed V and J ends, which lost 5 bases and 0 bases, there was a span of 8 bases. There are 14 residues in the CDR3. CDR1 is PRHDT and CDR2 is FYEKMQ in the germline V gene (reference sequence). The CDR3 here is CASSKGVSYNEQFF. Written as DNA, the CDR3 is TGTGCCAGCAGCAAGGGGGTCTCCTACAATGAGCAGTTCTTC. Variable domain in full (rest from reference TRBV13 and TRBJ2-1): AAGVIQSPRHLIKEKRETATLKCYPIPRHDTVYWYQQGPGQDPQFLISFYEKMQSDKGSIPDRFSAQQFSDYHSELNMSSLELGDSALYFCASSKGVSYNEQFFGPGTRLTVL.

The rearrangement links TRBV2 to TRBJ2-2, with 11 nucleotides matching TRBD1. Trimming cost V 5 bases and J 4 bases; bases outside gene matches: 9. Germline values: CDR1 SNHLY, CDR2 FYNNEI. This CDR3 is built from 17 residues. The CDR3 DNA sequence: TGTGCCAGCAGTCCACTCGGGGACAGGGGGAGCACCGGGGAGCTGTTTTTT. It codes for CASSPLGDRGSTGELFF.

The count of this clone is one. The V and J genes are TRBV15 and TRBJ1-3; no clear D gene. The CDR3 covers 15 residues. Trimming removed 0 bases at V and 3 bases at J, with 9 bases between. CDR1 and CDR2 (germline): LNHNV, YYDKDF (reference sequence). CDR3 nucleotides: TGTGCCACCAGCAGAGACCCGGGGTTTGGAAACACCATATATTTT. Amino acid sequence: CATSRDPGFGNTIYF.

This chain uses TRBV5-1 with TRBJ2-1; D perhaps matches TRBD2 (6 bases). Germline CDR1 reads SGHRS; CDR2 reads YFSETQ. The CDR3 covers 15 residues. Trimming pared 1 base from V and 2 bases from J, leaving 10 bases between. The CDR3 DNA sequence: TGCGCCAGCAGCTTGATGGAGGGTCCCTACAATGAGCAGTTCTTC. Translated: CASSLMEGPYNEQFF.

Only one count was recorded for this clone. V is TRBV25-1 and J is TRBJ2-5; a possible D gene is TRBD1 (5 bases). Trimming left V 4 bases short and J 1 base short, with 10 bases between. The CDR3 totals 14 residues. Germline values: CDR1 MGHDK, CDR2 SYGVNS. Written as DNA, the CDR3 is TGTGCCAGCAGTGGGCAAGGGGCCCAAGAGACCCAGTACTTC. Its translation is CASSGQGAQETQYF.

The gene calls are TRBV6-5 and TRBJ2-7; no clear D. Trimming took off 0 bases at V and 0 bases at J, with 6 bases between the two ends. This CDR3 contains 14 residues. Looked up from germline, CDR1 is MNHEY and CDR2 is SVGAGI. The CDR3 DNA is TGTGCCAGCAGTTACTCGAGCGTCTCCTACGAGCAGTACTTC. Amino acid sequence: CASSYSSVSYEQYF.

The chain links TRBV5-4 to TRBJ2-5; 14 nucleotides line up with TRBD2. V shed 7 bases and J 5 bases; nucleotides not matched to a gene: 10. CDR3 size: 16 residues. Germline lookup yields CDR1 SGHNT and CDR2 YYREEE (reference sequence). The CDR3 DNA is TGTGCCAGCGGCGGACTAGCGGGAGGAGCGTTGGAGACCCAGTACTTC. Translating gives CASGGLAGGALETQYF.

The rearrangement joins TRBV19 to TRBJ1-1, with TRBD1 matching over 10 bases. There are 16 residues in the CDR3. V dropped 1 base and J dropped 5; count of bases not matched to a gene: 7. Germline-derived CDR1 and CDR2 are LNHDA and SQIVND (reference sequence). CDR3 amino acids: CASSIGPGQGYTEAFF. The CDR3 region has the DNA TGTGCCAGTAGTATAGGACCGGGACAGGGGTATACTGAAGCTTTCTTT.